Each of the 9 T cell receptor beta chains below was sequenced from the same sample in a study of T cells in Graves' hyperthyroidism and ophthalmopathy. It was RNA transcripts that yielded the amplified TCR beta CDR3 regions. The TCR CDR3 was amplified in a first-round RT-PCR using the HTBI primer set. TCRdb used MiXCR to reprocess the multiplex PCR reads, holding one entry per CDR3 protein. Of a few hundred thousand distinct CDR3 sequences in the sample, 15% to 19% are singletons; the top ten hold about 7%. The source material was blood. The receptor source for this set is a woman in her twenties or thirties with Graves' hyperthyroidism.

Only a few counts were recorded for this clonotype. The chain employs TRBV27 and TRBJ2-5, with no clear D. Deletions cut 5 bases from V and 5 bases from J, with 12 bases between. The CDR3 runs 13 residues. CDR1 is MNHEY and CDR2 is SMNVEV in the germline V gene (reference sequence). The CDR3 loop reads CASSDGSVETQYF. DNA for the CDR3: TGTGCCAGCAGTGATGGTTCGGTGGAGACCCAGTACTTC.

On this clonotype itself: A much larger clone is a single base away; this may be a read error. This chain uses TRBV12-3 or TRBV12-4 with TRBJ2-7; TRBD2 aligns across 13 bases. CDR3 length equals 15 residues. The CDR3 nucleotides read TGTGTCAGCAGCCCACTAGCGGGGGGGGTCGGCGAGCAGTACTTC. Encoded protein: CVSSPLAGGVGEQYF.

This clonotype turned up a few times. A much larger clone is a single base away; this may be a read error. Given the absence of the conserved phenylalanine or tryptophan at the CDR3 end, a read error is likely. The chain combines TRBV2 with TRBJ1-2, with D hard to call. CDR1 is SNHLY, CDR2 FYNNEI, per germline. The CDR3 sequence is 14 residues long. Trimming removed 7 bases from V and 1 base from J, with 13 bases in between. The CDR3 spells CASIGHYNNYGYTL. The CDR3 DNA reads as TGTGCCAGCATAGGGCACTACAATAACTATGGCTACACCCTC.

A word on this clonotype: The germline gene is not matched at one end of the junction; a read error may be the cause. V and J are TRBV20-1 and TRBJ2-2; D possibly corresponds to TRBD2 (5 bases). In germline, CDR1 is DFQATT, CDR2 SNEGSKA (reference sequence). The CDR3 is made up of 16 amino acids. DNA for the CDR3: TGCAGTGCTAGAGATAGAGGACTCCCCCTCACCGGGGAGCCGTTTTTT. This encodes CSARDRGLPLTGEPFF.

This clonotype was seen ten or more times. This chain uses TRBV28 with TRBJ2-1; 8 nucleotides line up with TRBD2. Trimming at V came to 4 bases and at J to 3 bases, leaving 5 bases not matched to a gene. From germline, CDR1 is MDHEN and CDR2 SYDVKM. The CDR3 is made up of 15 amino acids. DNA for the CDR3: TGTGCCAGCAGTTCGGGCGGGAGGCGCTACAATGAGCAGTTCTTC. It codes for CASSSGGRRYNEQFF.

This clonotype was detected many times. The J gene is TRBJ2-3, the V gene TRBV3-1; the match to TRBD2 covers 10 bases. V was clipped by 0 bases and J by 4 bases; unmatched bases: 13. The germline V gene encodes CDR1 LGHDT and CDR2 YNNKEL (reference sequence). This CDR3 region has 19 residues. The CDR3 DNA follows: TGTGCCAGCAGCCAAGATAAAGCGGGAGGGCCTCTAAGGCCAGATACGCAGTATTTT. Its translation is CASSQDKAGGPLRPDTQYF.

This clonotype was seen repeatedly, ten times or more. V gene TRBV2 combines with J gene TRBJ2-3, with 8 bases matching TRBD2. The CDR3 totals 13 residues. Trimming removed 4 bases from V and 5 bases from J; junction bases left unmatched: 2. CDR1 is SNHLY, CDR2 FYNNEI, per germline. CDR3 nucleotide sequence: TGTGCCAGCAGTGTGCGGGAGGTAGATACGCAGTATTTT. This encodes CASSVREVDTQYF.

In its sample, this clonotype was seen many times. This chain uses TRBV25-1 with TRBJ2-1; D not certain. The CDR3 extends over 16 amino acids. Germline V CDR1 and CDR2: MGHDK, SYGVNS. V lost 0 bases, J lost 2 bases, and 11 bases lay in between. The CDR3: CASSEYVGGTYNEQFF. The CDR3 nucleotides read TGTGCCAGCAGTGAATACGTCGGCGGTACCTACAATGAGCAGTTCTTC.

This clonotype was picked up a small number of times. V gene TRBV3-1 combines with J gene TRBJ2-3; TRBD2 aligns across 10 bases. CDR3 length equals 15 residues. V shed 5 bases and J 2 bases; nucleotides not matched to a gene: 4. CDR1 is LGHDT and CDR2 is YNNKEL in the germline V gene (reference sequence). The CDR3 nucleotides read TGTGCCAGCAGCAATCTAGCGGGAGACACAGATACGCAGTATTTT. Translation gives CASSNLAGDTDTQYF.